The clone carrying this T cell receptor (beta chain) was detected once. What it binds is not known. TCRdb's table, derived via immunoSEQ multiplex PCR, lists solely in-frame clones and lacks some. The data contain 55,000 to 60,000 clones, over 85% of them singletons. The sample is drawn from a study of identifying expanded T cells in peripheral blood. The study's findings and limits: Variance in clone template counts between two-week samples significantly increased with total template count across all healthy donors.

The CDR3 extends over 16 amino acids. CDR1 SGHRS and CDR2 YFSETQ come from the germline V gene. V trimming: 0 bases; J trimming: 4 bases; junction bases outside the gene matches: 5. Sequencing used blood. This TCR was recovered from a person between 18 and 75 years old in good health. V usage is TRBV5-1 and J usage is TRBJ2-7; 12 nucleotides align to TRBD2. CDR3 DNA sequence: TGCGCCAGCAGCTTGGATCTCGGGACTAGCGGGTACGAGCAGTACTTC. This translates into CASSLDLGTSGYEQYF.